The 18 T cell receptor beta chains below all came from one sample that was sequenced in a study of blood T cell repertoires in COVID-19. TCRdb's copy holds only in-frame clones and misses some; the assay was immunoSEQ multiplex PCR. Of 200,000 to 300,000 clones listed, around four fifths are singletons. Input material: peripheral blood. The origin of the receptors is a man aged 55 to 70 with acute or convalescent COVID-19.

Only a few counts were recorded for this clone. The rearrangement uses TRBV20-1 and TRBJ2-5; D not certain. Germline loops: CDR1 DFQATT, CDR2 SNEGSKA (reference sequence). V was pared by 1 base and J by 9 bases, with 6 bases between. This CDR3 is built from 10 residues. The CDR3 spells CSARGTSQYF. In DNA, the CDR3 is TGCAGTGCTAGAGGAACATCCCAGTACTTC.

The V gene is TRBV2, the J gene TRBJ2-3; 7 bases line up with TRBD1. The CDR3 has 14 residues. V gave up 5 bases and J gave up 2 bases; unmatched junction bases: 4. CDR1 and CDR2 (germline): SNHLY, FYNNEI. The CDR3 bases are TGTGCCAGCAGTCAACAGGGGAACACAGATACGCAGTATTTT. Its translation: CASSQQGNTDTQYF.

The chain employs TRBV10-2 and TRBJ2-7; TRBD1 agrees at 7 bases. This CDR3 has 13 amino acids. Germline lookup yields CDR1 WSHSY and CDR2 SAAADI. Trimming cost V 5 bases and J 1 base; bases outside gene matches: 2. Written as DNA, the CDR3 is TGCGCCAGCAGTCCAGGGGGATCCTACGAGCAGTACTTC. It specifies CASSPGGSYEQYF.

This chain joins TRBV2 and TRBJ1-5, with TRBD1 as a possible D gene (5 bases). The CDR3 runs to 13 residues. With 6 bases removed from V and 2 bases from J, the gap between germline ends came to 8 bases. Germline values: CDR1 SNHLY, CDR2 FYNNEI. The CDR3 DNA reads TGTGCCAGCAGGGGGACTCGCAATCAGCCCCAGCATTTT. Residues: CASRGTRNQPQHF.

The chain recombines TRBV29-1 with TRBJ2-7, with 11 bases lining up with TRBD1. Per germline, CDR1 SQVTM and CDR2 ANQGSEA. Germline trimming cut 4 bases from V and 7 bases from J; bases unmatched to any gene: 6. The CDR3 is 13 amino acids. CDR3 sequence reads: CSVVGQGAGEQYF. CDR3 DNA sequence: TGCAGCGTTGTAGGACAGGGGGCAGGGGAGCAGTACTTC.

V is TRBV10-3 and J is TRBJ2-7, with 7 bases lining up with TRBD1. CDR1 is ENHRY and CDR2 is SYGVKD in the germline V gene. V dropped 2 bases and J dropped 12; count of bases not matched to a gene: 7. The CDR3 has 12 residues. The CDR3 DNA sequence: TGTGCCATCAGTGAGGATGACAGGGCTTTGTACTTC. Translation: CAISEDDRALYF.

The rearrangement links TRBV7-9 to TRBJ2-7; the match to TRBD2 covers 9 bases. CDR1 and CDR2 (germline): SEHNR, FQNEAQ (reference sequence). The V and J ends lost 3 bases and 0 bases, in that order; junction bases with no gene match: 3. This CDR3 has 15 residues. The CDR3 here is CASSFPSGTSYEQYF. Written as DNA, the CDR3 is TGTGCCAGCAGCTTCCCTAGCGGGACCTCCTACGAGCAGTACTTC.

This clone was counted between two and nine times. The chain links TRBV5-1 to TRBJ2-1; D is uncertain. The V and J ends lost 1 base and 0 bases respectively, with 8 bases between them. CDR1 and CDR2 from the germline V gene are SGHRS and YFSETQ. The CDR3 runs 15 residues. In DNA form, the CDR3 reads TGCGCCAGCAGCTTGACTCCAAGCTCCTACAATGAGCAGTTCTTC. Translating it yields CASSLTPSSYNEQFF.

CDR3 DNA sequence: TGTGCCAGCCGCTTCCGGGATACCGGCGGCTACACCTTC. It encodes CASRFRDTGGYTF. This chain joins TRBV6-5 and TRBJ1-2; D not resolved. V was clipped by 8 bases and J by 8 bases, with 18 bases between them. Germline V gives CDR1 MNHEY, CDR2 SVGAGI. CDR3 length: 13 amino acids.

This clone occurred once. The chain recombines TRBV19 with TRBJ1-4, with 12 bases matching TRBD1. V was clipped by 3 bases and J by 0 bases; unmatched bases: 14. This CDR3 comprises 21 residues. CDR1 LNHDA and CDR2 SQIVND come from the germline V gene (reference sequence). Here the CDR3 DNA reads TGTGCCAGTAGTATTGGTCGGGACAGGGGGCCTCCAGACGCAACTAATGAAAAACTGTTTTTT. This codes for CASSIGRDRGPPDATNEKLFF. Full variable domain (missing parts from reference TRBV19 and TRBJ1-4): DGGITQSPKYLFRKEGQNVTLSCEQNLNHDAMYWYRQDPGQGLRLIYYSQIVNDFQKGDIAEGYSVSREKKESFPLTVTSAQKNPTAFYLCASSIGRDRGPPDATNEKLFFGSGTQLSVL.

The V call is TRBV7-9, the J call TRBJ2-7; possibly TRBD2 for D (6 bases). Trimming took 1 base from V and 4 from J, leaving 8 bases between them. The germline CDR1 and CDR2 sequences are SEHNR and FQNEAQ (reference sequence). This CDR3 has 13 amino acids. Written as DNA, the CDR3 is TGTGCCAGCAGCTTAGGGGCGGGGTACGAGCAGTACTTC. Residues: CASSLGAGYEQYF. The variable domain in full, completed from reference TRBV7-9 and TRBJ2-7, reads DTGVSQNPRHKITKRGQNVTFRCDPISEHNRLYWYRQTLGQGPEFLTYFQNEAQLEKSRLLSDRFSAERPKGSFSTLEIQRTEQGDSAMYLCASSLGAGYEQYFGPGTRLTVT.

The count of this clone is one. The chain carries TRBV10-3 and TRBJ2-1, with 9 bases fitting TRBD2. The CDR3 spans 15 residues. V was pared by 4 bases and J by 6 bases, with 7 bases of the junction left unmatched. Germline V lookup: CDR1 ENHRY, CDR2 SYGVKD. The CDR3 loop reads CAISGERGVGNEQFF. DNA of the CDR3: TGTGCCATCAGTGGGGAGCGGGGGGTAGGCAATGAGCAGTTCTTC.

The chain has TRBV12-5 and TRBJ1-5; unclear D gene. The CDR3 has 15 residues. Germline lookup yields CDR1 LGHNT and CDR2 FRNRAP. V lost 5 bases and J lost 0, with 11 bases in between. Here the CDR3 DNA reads TGTGCTAGTGGTCCCGGAGATTATAGCAATCAGCCCCAGCATTTT. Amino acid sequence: CASGPGDYSNQPQHF.

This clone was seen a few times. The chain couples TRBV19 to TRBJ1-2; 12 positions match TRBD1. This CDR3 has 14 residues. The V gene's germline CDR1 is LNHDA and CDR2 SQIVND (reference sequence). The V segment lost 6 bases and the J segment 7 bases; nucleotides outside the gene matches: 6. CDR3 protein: CASRMGQGALGYTF. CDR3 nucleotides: TGTGCCAGTAGAATGGGACAGGGGGCGCTTGGCTACACCTTC.

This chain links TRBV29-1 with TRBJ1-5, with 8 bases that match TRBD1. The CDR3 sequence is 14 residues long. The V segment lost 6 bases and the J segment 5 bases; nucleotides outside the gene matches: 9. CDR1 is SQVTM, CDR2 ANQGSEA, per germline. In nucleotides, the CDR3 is TGCAGCGTCCGGACAGGGATGGACCATCAGCCCCAGCATTTT. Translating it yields CSVRTGMDHQPQHF.

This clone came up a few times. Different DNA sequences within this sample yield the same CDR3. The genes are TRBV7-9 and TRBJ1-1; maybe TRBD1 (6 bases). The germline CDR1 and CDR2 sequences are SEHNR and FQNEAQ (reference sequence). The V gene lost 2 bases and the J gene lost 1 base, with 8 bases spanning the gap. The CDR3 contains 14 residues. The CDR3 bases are TGTGCCAGCAGCTTAATGGGACAGAACACTGAAGCTTTCTTT. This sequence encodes CASSLMGQNTEAFF.

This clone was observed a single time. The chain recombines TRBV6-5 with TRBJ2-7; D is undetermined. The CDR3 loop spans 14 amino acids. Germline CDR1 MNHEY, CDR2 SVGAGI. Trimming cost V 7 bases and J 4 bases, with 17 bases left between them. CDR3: CASITMGRNYEQYF. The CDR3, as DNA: TGTGCCAGCATCACGATGGGCAGGAATTACGAGCAGTACTTC.

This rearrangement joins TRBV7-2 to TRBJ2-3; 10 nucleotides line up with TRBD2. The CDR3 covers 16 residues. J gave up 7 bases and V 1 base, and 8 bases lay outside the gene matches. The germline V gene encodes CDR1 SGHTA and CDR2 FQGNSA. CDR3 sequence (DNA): TGTGCCAGCAGCTTAGGCAGCGGGAGGGGTTTCAATACGCAGTATTTT. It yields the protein CASSLGSGRGFNTQYF.